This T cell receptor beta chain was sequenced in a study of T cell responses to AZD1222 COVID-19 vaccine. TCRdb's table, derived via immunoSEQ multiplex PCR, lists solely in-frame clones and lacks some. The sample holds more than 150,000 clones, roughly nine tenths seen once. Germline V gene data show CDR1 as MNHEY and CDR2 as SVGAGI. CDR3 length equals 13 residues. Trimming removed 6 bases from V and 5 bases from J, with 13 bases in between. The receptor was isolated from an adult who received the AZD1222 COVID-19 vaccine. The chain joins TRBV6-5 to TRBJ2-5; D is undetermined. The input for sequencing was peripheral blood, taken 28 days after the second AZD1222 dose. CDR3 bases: TGTGCCAGCAGCCTGAATAGTATGGAGACCCAGTACTTC. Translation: CASSLNSMETQYF.